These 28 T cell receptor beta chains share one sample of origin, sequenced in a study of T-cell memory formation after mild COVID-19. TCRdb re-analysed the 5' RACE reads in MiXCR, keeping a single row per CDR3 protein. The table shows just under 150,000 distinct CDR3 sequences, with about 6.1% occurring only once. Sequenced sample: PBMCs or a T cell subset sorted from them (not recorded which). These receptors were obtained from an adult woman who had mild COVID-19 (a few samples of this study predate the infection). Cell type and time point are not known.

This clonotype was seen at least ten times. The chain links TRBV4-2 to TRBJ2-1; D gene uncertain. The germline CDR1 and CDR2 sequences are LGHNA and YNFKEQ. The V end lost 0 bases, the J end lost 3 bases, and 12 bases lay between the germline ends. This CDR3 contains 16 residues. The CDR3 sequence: CASSQEHGTGYNEQFF. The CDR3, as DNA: TGTGCCAGCAGCCAAGAACACGGAACGGGCTACAATGAGCAGTTCTTC.

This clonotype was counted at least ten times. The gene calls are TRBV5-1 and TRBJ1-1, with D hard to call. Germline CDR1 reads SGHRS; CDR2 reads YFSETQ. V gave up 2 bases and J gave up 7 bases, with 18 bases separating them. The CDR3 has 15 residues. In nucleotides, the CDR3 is TGCGCCAGCAGCTTCGGACGGCAGAAGGTGGATGAAGCTTTCTTT. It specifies CASSFGRQKVDEAFF.

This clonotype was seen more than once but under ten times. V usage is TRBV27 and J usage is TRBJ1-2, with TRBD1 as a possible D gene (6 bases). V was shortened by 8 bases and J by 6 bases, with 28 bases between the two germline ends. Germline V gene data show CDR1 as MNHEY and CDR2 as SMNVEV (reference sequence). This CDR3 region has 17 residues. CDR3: CASWRSGGLTRTNGYTF. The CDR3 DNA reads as TGTGCCAGCTGGCGAAGTGGGGGCCTAACTCGAACTAATGGCTACACCTTC.

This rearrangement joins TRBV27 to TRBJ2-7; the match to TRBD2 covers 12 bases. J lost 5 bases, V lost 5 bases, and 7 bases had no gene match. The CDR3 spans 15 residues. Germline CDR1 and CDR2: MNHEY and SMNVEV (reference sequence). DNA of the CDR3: TGTGCCAGCAGTCAGAGACTAGCGGGAGTCAACGAGCAGTACTTC. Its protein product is CASSQRLAGVNEQYF.

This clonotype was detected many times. The CDR3 loop is CASSLVGLNEQYF. CDR3 DNA: TGCGCCAGCAGCTTGGTGGGGTTGAACGAGCAGTACTTC. The rearrangement joins TRBV5-1 to TRBJ2-7; D call uncertain. Looked up from germline, CDR1 is SGHRS and CDR2 is YFSETQ. Trimming took off 0 bases at V and 5 bases at J, with 9 bases between the two ends. This CDR3 spans 13 amino acids.

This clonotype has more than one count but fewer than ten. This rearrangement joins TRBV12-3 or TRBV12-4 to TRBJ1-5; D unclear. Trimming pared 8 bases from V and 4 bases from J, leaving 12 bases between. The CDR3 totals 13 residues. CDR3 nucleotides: TGTGCCAGCGGAAGGTACCCTAATCAGCCCCAGCATTTT. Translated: CASGRYPNQPQHF.

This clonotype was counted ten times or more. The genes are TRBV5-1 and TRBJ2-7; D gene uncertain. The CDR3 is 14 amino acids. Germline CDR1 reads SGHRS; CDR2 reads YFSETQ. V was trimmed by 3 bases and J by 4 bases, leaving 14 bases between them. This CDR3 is CASSSKVGLYEQYF. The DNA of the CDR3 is TGCGCCAGCAGCTCGAAGGTGGGCCTTTACGAGCAGTACTTC.

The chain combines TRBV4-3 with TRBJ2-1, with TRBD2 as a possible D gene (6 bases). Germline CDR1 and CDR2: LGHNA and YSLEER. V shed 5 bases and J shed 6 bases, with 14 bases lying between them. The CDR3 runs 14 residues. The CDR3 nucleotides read TGCGCCAGCAGCTTCTATGACGGGGGCAATGAGCAGTTCTTC. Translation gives CASSFYDGGNEQFF.

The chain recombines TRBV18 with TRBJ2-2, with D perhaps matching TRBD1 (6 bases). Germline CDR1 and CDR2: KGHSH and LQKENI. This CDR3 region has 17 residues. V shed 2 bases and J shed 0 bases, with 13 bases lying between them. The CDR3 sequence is CASSPLQGPTNTGELFF. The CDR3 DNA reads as TGTGCCAGCTCACCATTACAGGGACCTACGAACACCGGGGAGCTGTTTTTT.

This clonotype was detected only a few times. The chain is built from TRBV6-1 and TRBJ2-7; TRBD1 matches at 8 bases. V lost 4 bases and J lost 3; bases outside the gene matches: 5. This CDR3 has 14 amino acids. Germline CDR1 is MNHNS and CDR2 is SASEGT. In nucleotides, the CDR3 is TGTGCCAGCAGTGGGTCTACAGGGGGCTACGAGCAGTACTTC. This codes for CASSGSTGGYEQYF.

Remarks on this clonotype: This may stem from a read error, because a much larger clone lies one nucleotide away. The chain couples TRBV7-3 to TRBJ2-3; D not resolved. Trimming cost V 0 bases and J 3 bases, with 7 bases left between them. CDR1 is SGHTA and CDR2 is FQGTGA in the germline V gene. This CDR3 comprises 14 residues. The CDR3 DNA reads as TGTGCCAGCAGCTTAACAGCGAGAACAGATACGCAGTATTTT. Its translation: CASSLTARTDTQYF.

The CDR3 here is CSVRTSGGTDTQYF. The CDR3 region has the DNA TGCAGCGTTCGGACTAGCGGGGGCACAGATACGCAGTATTTT. The chain carries TRBV29-1 and TRBJ2-3; 12 nucleotides align to TRBD2. The CDR3 has 14 residues. J gave up 1 base and V 5 bases, and 1 base lay outside the gene matches. Per the germline V gene, CDR1 is SQVTM and CDR2 is ANQGSEA.

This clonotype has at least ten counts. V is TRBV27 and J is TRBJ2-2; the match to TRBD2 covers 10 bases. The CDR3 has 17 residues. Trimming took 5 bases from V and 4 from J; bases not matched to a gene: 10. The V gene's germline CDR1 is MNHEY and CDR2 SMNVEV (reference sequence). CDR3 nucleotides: TGTGCCAGCAGTCCTCCCGTTGAGCGGGGGGGCACCGGGGAGCTGTTTTTT. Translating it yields CASSPPVERGGTGELFF.

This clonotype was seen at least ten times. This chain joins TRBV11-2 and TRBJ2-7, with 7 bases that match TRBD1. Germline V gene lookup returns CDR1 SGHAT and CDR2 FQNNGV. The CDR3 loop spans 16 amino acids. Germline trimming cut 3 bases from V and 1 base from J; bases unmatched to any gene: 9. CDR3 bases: TGTGCCAGCAGCTTGATAGGGGGCGGTCGGTCCTACGAGCAGTACTTC. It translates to CASSLIGGGRSYEQYF.

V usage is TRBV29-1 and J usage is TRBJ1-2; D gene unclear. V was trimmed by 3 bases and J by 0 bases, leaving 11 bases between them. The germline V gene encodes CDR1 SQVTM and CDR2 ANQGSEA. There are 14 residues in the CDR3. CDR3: CSVDVSGTNYGYTF. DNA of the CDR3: TGCAGCGTTGACGTTTCCGGGACTAACTATGGCTACACCTTC.

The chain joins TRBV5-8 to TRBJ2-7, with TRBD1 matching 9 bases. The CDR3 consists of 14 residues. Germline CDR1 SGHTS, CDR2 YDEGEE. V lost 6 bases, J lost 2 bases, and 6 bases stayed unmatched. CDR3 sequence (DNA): TGTGCCAGCAACCCGGGACAGGGCCCCTACGAGCAGTACTTC. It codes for CASNPGQGPYEQYF. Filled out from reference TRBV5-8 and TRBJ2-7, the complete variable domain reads EAGVTQSPTHLIKTRGQQATLRCSPISGHTSVYWYQQALGLGLQFLLWYDEGEERNRGNFPPRFSGRQFPNYSSELNVNALELEDSALYLCASNPGQGPYEQYFGPGTRLTVT.

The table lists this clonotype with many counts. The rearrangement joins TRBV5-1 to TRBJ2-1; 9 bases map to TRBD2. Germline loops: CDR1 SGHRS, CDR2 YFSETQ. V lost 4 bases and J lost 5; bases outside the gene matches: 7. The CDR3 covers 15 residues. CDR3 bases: TGCGCCAGCAGCCCTCGGGCTAGCGGGGACAATGAGCAGTTCTTC. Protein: CASSPRASGDNEQFF.

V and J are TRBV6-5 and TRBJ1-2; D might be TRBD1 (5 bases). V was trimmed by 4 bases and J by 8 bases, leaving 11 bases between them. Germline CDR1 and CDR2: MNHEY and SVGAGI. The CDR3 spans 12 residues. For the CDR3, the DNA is TGTGCCAGCAGTTCCACGGCAGGGGGCTACACCTTC. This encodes CASSSTAGGYTF.

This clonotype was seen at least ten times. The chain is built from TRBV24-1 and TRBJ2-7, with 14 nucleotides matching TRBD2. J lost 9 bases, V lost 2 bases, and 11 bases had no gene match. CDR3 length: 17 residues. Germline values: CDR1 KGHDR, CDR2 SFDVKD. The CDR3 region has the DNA TGTGCCACCAGTGATTCACGCCGGGGACTAGCGGGAGAAGGGCAGTACTTC. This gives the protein CATSDSRRGLAGEGQYF.

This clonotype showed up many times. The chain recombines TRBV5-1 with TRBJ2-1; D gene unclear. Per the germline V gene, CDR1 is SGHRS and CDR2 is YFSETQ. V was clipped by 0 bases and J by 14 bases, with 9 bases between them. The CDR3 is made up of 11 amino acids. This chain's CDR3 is CASSLDASKFF. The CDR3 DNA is TGCGCCAGCAGCTTGGACGCTAGTAAGTTCTTC.

CDR3 nucleotide sequence: TGTGCCAGCAGCTTCTCACAGGGCGCCTACAATGAGCAGTTCTTC. It yields the protein CASSFSQGAYNEQFF. The chain uses TRBV11-2 and TRBJ2-1; TRBD1 might be the D (6 bases). Germline CDR1 reads SGHAT; CDR2 reads FQNNGV. The V end was cut by 3 bases, the J end by 2 bases, with 11 bases between. This CDR3 has 15 residues.

The CDR3 DNA reads as TGTGCCAGCAGCGTAGAAGGGAACTCACCCCTCCACTTT. Its translation is CASSVEGNSPLHF. The V gene is TRBV9, the J gene TRBJ1-6; D ambiguous. CDR1 is SGDLS and CDR2 is YYNGEE in the germline V gene. This CDR3 has 13 residues. Trimming removed 0 bases at V and 10 bases at J, with 8 bases between.

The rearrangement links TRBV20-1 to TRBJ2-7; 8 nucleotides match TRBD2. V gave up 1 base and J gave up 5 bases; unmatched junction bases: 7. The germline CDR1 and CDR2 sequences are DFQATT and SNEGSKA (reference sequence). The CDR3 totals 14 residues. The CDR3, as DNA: TGCAGTGCTAGAGCACTACTAGCGGCCCACGAGCAGTACTTC. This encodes CSARALLAAHEQYF.

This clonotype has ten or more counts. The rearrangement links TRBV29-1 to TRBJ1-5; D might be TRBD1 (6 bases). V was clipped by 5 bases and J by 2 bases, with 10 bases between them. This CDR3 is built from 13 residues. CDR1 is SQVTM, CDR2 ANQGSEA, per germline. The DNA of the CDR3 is TGCAGCGTTCTTGCAGGGGGCAATCAGCCCCAGCATTTT. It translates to CSVLAGGNQPQHF.

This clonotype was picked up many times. For the CDR3, the DNA is TGTGCCAGCAGCACCGGGACAGGGGACTATGGCTACACCTTC. As protein: CASSTGTGDYGYTF. The genes are TRBV12-3 or TRBV12-4 and TRBJ1-2; 10 bases fit TRBD1. V was pared by 6 bases and J by 3 bases, with 4 bases of the junction left unmatched. CDR3 size: 14 residues.

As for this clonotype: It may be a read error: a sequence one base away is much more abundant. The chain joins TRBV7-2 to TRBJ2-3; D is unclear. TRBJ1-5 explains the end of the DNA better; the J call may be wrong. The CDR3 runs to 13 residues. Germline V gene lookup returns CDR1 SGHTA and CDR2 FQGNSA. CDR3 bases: TGTGCCAGCAGCTTAGGACCCACAGATACGCAGCATTTT. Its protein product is CASSLGPTDTQHF.

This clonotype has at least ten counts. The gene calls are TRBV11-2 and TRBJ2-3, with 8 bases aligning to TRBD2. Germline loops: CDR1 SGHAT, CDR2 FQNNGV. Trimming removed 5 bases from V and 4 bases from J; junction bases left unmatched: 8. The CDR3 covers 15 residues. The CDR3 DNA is TGTGCCAGCAGCCGCCAGCGGGAGTGGGCAGATACGCAGTATTTT. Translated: CASSRQREWADTQYF.

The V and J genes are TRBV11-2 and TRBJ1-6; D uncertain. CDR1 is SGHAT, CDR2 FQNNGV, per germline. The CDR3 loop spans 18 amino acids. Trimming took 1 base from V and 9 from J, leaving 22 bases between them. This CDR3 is CASSLGRSVRRGSSPLHF. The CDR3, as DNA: TGTGCCAGCAGCTTAGGTCGCTCTGTACGACGCGGGAGTTCACCCCTCCACTTT.